Below are 31 T cell receptor beta chains sequenced from a single sample in a study of OX40 agonist ivuxolimab in advanced cancers. Generated by immunoSEQ multiplex PCR, the TCRdb table keeps only in-frame clones and is missing some. The data show more than 65,000 clones, more than 70% seen once. The sample was CD4+ or CD8+ T cells sorted from blood, taken in a trial of the OX40 agonist ivuxolimab. The receptors were gathered from an adult with an advanced solid tumor such as melanoma, head and neck, liver or kidney cancer.

This chain uses TRBV4-1 with TRBJ2-5; D unclear. Trimming cost V 1 base and J 4 bases, with 10 bases left between them. This CDR3 is 14 amino acids long. Germline V lookup: CDR1 MGHRA, CDR2 YSYEKL. CDR3 nucleotides: TGCGCCAGCAGCCAAGTCGGCACCGGAGAGACCCAGTACTTC. This encodes CASSQVGTGETQYF.

The rearrangement joins TRBV14 to TRBJ2-7; tentatively, D is TRBD1 (6 bases). The CDR3 runs to 15 residues. Between the trimmed V and J ends, which lost 3 bases and 0 bases, there was a span of 12 bases. Germline V gene lookup returns CDR1 SGHDN and CDR2 FVKESK. CDR3 sequence: CASSQFPDSSYEQYF. The CDR3 region has the DNA TGTGCCAGCAGCCAGTTCCCGGACAGCTCCTACGAGCAGTACTTC.

The V call is TRBV5-8, the J call TRBJ2-5, with a possible D match to TRBD2 (6 bases). The J call may be in error: the DNA end matches TRBJ2-7 better. Germline V gene sequence: CDR1 SGHTS, CDR2 YDEGEE. This CDR3 comprises 14 residues. The CDR3 is CASIMGLDFYEQYF. The CDR3 DNA reads TGTGCCAGCATAATGGGACTTGACTTCTACGAGCAGTACTTC.

The chain uses TRBV15 and TRBJ1-2; TRBD1 aligns across 9 bases. The CDR3 loop spans 15 amino acids. Germline V gene lookup returns CDR1 LNHNV and CDR2 YYDKDF (reference sequence). Trimming cost V 5 bases and J 4 bases; bases outside gene matches: 8. This chain's CDR3 is CATSRGDREGYGYTF. In DNA form, the CDR3 reads TGTGCCACCAGCCGCGGGGACAGGGAAGGCTATGGCTACACCTTC.

This rearrangement joins TRBV30 to TRBJ2-1; a weak D match, TRBD2 (5 bases). The V end was cut by 5 bases, the J end by 7 bases, with 12 bases between. The germline V gene encodes CDR1 GTSNPN and CDR2 SVGIG (reference sequence). The CDR3 has 12 amino acids. CDR3 DNA: TGTGCCTGGGGCCGGACGGGGAATGAGCAGTTCTTC. Its protein product is CAWGRTGNEQFF.

This clone was seen once. The chain is built from TRBV9 and TRBJ2-1, with a weak D call TRBD1 (5 bases). Trimming cost V 4 bases and J 2 bases, with 13 bases left between them. The CDR3 has 15 residues. Looked up from germline, CDR1 is SGDLS and CDR2 is YYNGEE. CDR3 sequence reads: CASSFTGTPYNEQFF. CDR3 nucleotide sequence: TGTGCCAGCAGCTTCACAGGTACCCCCTACAATGAGCAGTTCTTC.

The chain is built from TRBV5-1 and TRBJ2-3, with D tentatively TRBD1 (5 bases). V lost 0 bases to trimming and J lost 4 bases, with 15 bases between them. CDR1 is SGHRS and CDR2 is YFSETQ in the germline V gene. The CDR3 is made up of 16 amino acids. The CDR3 spells CASSLEGRAVADTQYF. In DNA, the CDR3 is TGCGCCAGCAGCTTGGAGGGCAGGGCGGTGGCAGATACGCAGTATTTT.

V usage is TRBV19 and J usage is TRBJ2-3; 8 bases match TRBD1. The germline CDR1 and CDR2 sequences are LNHDA and SQIVND (reference sequence). The trim removed 11 bases at V and 1 base at J, leaving 5 bases unmatched. There are 13 residues in the CDR3. The CDR3 DNA follows: TGTGCCTCCCGGGACAGGCGCACAGATACGCAGTATTTT. Translating gives CASRDRRTDTQYF.

The genes are TRBV9 and TRBJ2-3, with D hard to call. The CDR3 consists of 12 residues. V was trimmed by 1 base and J by 6 bases, leaving 6 bases between them. Germline assignment: CDR1 SGDLS and CDR2 YYNGEE. CDR3 DNA sequence: TGTGCCAGCAGCGTATCTACCGATACGCAGTATTTT. Protein: CASSVSTDTQYF.

This rearrangement joins TRBV15 to TRBJ2-7; 9 bases line up with TRBD1. J gave up 5 bases and V 4 bases, and 9 bases lay outside the gene matches. CDR1 and CDR2 from the germline V gene are LNHNV and YYDKDF (reference sequence). The CDR3 has 15 residues. The CDR3 sequence: CATSTRGTGSHEQYF. CDR3 nucleotide sequence: TGTGCCACCAGCACAAGGGGGACAGGGAGTCACGAGCAGTACTTC.

This chain joins TRBV6-5 and TRBJ1-2, with D unclear. Trimming pared 8 bases from V and 1 base from J, leaving 17 bases between. The CDR3 spans 15 residues. The germline V gene encodes CDR1 MNHEY and CDR2 SVGAGI. In DNA form, the CDR3 reads TGTGCCAGCCACGGACCCCACCAACTTAACTATGGCTACACCTTC. Translated, it gives CASHGPHQLNYGYTF.

The V call is TRBV6-1, the J call TRBJ1-2, with a weak D call TRBD1 (5 bases). CDR1 is MNHNS, CDR2 SASEGT, per germline. The CDR3 loop spans 10 amino acids. V shed 5 bases and J shed 11 bases, with 9 bases lying between them. CDR3: CASSRRGYTF. CDR3 nucleotides: TGTGCCAGCAGTCGCCGGGGGTACACCTTC.

The rearrangement links TRBV6-5 to TRBJ2-7; D is unclear. The germline V gene has CDR1 MNHEY and CDR2 SVGAGI. Trimming removed 3 bases from V and 7 bases from J, with 13 bases in between. The CDR3 has 13 residues. The CDR3 coding sequence is TGTGCCAGCAGTTATTCATCCTATCGGGAGCAGTACTTC. It codes for CASSYSSYREQYF.

The table lists this clone with a few counts. This sequence joins TRBV20-1 and TRBJ1-1; D call uncertain. The CDR3 totals 10 residues. Germline V gene lookup returns CDR1 DFQATT and CDR2 SNEGSKA (reference sequence). CDR3 nucleotides: TGCAGCGCGGTAGGCGCTGAAGCTTTCTTT. It encodes CSAVGAEAFF.

The V and J genes are TRBV11-2 and TRBJ1-1, with TRBD1 identical over 9 bases. This CDR3 comprises 18 residues. V shed 5 bases and J 0 bases; nucleotides not matched to a gene: 13. CDR1 SGHAT and CDR2 FQNNGV come from the germline V gene. The CDR3 coding sequence is TGTGCCAGCAGCCACGGTTGGAGGACAGGGGTGGTGAACACTGAAGCTTTCTTT. It codes for CASSHGWRTGVVNTEAFF.

The J gene is TRBJ2-5, the V gene TRBV11-2, with 12 nucleotides matching TRBD2. The CDR3 extends over 16 amino acids. V was pared by 2 bases and J by 5 bases, with 6 bases of the junction left unmatched. Looked up from germline, CDR1 is SGHAT and CDR2 is FQNNGV. The CDR3: CASSLRLAGVWETQYF. Here the CDR3 DNA reads TGTGCCAGCAGCTTAAGACTAGCGGGAGTGTGGGAGACCCAGTACTTC.

This chain joins TRBV10-3 and TRBJ2-7; 7 positions match TRBD1. CDR1 and CDR2 from the germline V gene are ENHRY and SYGVKD. This CDR3 spans 13 amino acids. V dropped 6 bases and J dropped 0; count of bases not matched to a gene: 2. CDR3 in DNA: TGTGCCATCAGGGGGGACAGCTCCTACGAGCAGTACTTC. It specifies CAIRGDSSYEQYF.

V and J are TRBV5-5 and TRBJ2-7; 8 nucleotides align to TRBD1. The junction had 11 bases not matched to a gene; V was cut back by 5 bases and J by 4 bases. There are 15 residues in the CDR3. Germline CDR1 is SGHKS and CDR2 is YYEKEE (reference sequence). The CDR3 is CASSSFDRGRYEQYF. Written as DNA, the CDR3 is TGTGCCAGCAGTTCGTTCGACAGGGGCAGGTACGAGCAGTACTTC.

V gene TRBV7-8 combines with J gene TRBJ2-6, with 7 nucleotides matching TRBD1. The CDR3 covers 20 residues. Germline trimming cut 4 bases from V and 0 bases from J; bases unmatched to any gene: 15. From germline, CDR1 is SGHVS and CDR2 FQNEAQ. The CDR3 protein is CASSSGTEPRSSSGANVLTF. Written as DNA, the CDR3 is TGTGCCAGCAGCTCCGGGACAGAACCTCGCTCCTCCTCTGGGGCCAACGTCCTGACTTTC.

The chain recombines TRBV5-6 with TRBJ1-4, with TRBD1 as a possible D gene (6 bases). CDR1 SGHDT and CDR2 YYEEEE come from the germline V gene. Trimming stripped 2 bases from V and 5 bases from J, with 16 bases between. The CDR3 runs to 16 residues. As DNA, the CDR3 is TGTGCCAGCAGCTTCGAGATCGGCGACAGGAATGAAAAACTGTTTTTT. Its protein is CASSFEIGDRNEKLFF.

The chain couples TRBV18 to TRBJ1-6; D is possibly TRBD1 (5 bases). The CDR3 is 15 amino acids. The V gene lost 3 bases and the J gene lost 7 bases, with 13 bases spanning the gap. CDR1 is KGHSH and CDR2 is LQKENI in the germline V gene. The CDR3 loop is CASSPSGGGNSPLHF. In DNA, the CDR3 is TGTGCCAGCTCACCTTCCGGGGGTGGGAATTCACCCCTCCACTTT.

The chain recombines TRBV19 with TRBJ1-2; 7 bases align to TRBD1. CDR3 length equals 14 residues. V dropped 5 bases and J dropped 4; count of bases not matched to a gene: 7. Germline-derived CDR1 and CDR2 are LNHDA and SQIVND (reference sequence). This CDR3 reads CASSAGQTLYGYTF. Written as DNA, the CDR3 is TGTGCCAGTAGTGCGGGACAGACTCTCTATGGCTACACCTTC.

The CDR3 nucleotides are TGTGCCAGCAGCGCTAGCGGGGGGGGAGAGACCCAGTACTTC. Its protein product is CASSASGGGETQYF. The V gene is TRBV5-4, the J gene TRBJ2-5; 12 positions agree with TRBD2. The CDR3 is 14 amino acids. Trimming cost V 4 bases and J 4 bases; bases outside gene matches: 2. The germline V gene encodes CDR1 SGHNT and CDR2 YYREEE (reference sequence).

This chain links TRBV2 with TRBJ2-4; D may be TRBD1 (5 bases). The V end was cut by 10 bases, the J end by 5 bases, with 24 bases between. This CDR3 is 16 amino acids long. Germline values: CDR1 SNHLY, CDR2 FYNNEI. The CDR3 protein is CATAGQGMIVENIQYF. CDR3 DNA sequence: TGTGCCACCGCCGGGCAGGGTATGATCGTGGAAAACATTCAGTACTTC. The full variable domain, with the rest looked up from reference TRBV2 and TRBJ2-4, is EPEVTQTPSHQVTQMGQEVILRCVPISNHLYFYWYRQILGQKVEFLVSFYNNEISEKSEIFDDQFSVERPDGSNFTLKIRSTKLEDSAMYFCATAGQGMIVENIQYFGAGTRLSVL.

The rearrangement links TRBV7-3 to TRBJ2-2; 10 bases align to TRBD1. CDR1 and CDR2 (germline): SGHTA, FQGTGA. CDR3 length: 14 amino acids. J lost 5 bases, V lost 8 bases, and 5 bases had no gene match. CDR3 loop: CASSTGGETGELFF. In DNA, the CDR3 is TGTGCCAGCTCGACAGGGGGCGAAACCGGGGAGCTGTTTTTT.

The chain links TRBV5-1 to TRBJ1-2; tentatively, D is TRBD1 (5 bases). The CDR3 totals 13 residues. The germline V gene has CDR1 SGHRS and CDR2 YFSETQ. Trimming removed 3 bases at V and 1 base at J, with 7 bases between. CDR3 coding DNA: TGCGCCAGCAGCTCGGACAATAACTATGGCTACACCTTC. As protein: CASSSDNNYGYTF.

The chain recombines TRBV5-4 with TRBJ1-2; D ambiguous. The CDR3 is made up of 13 amino acids. V was cut by 0 bases and J by 6 bases, with 9 bases left in between. Germline assignment: CDR1 SGHNT and CDR2 YYREEE (reference sequence). DNA for the CDR3: TGTGCCAGCAGCTTGGGTAAATGGGATGGCTACACCTTC. Translating gives CASSLGKWDGYTF.

The chain combines TRBV29-1 with TRBJ2-5; the match to TRBD2 covers 9 bases. Germline values: CDR1 SQVTM, CDR2 ANQGSEA. V shed 2 bases, J shed 3 bases, and the junction held 7 bases outside the gene matches. The CDR3 totals 15 residues. This CDR3 is CSVESGLAGEETQYF. CDR3 DNA: TGCAGCGTTGAAAGCGGGTTAGCGGGAGAAGAGACCCAGTACTTC.

The chain joins TRBV19 to TRBJ2-6; D perhaps matches TRBD1 (6 bases). The CDR3 length is 15 residues. The germline gives CDR1 LNHDA, CDR2 SQIVND (reference sequence). Trimming shortened V by 5 bases and J by 0 bases, and 8 bases separated the two germline ends. The CDR3: CASSGQSSGANVLTF. The CDR3 bases are TGTGCCAGTAGTGGACAGAGCTCTGGGGCCAACGTCCTGACTTTC.

The chain couples TRBV29-1 to TRBJ2-3; no reliable D call. The length of the CDR3 is 11 residues. Looked up from germline, CDR1 is SQVTM and CDR2 is ANQGSEA. V was shortened by 4 bases and J by 6 bases, with 8 bases between the two germline ends. CDR3 bases: TGCAGCGTTGTGAAAGCTGATACGCAGTATTTT. Protein sequence: CSVVKADTQYF.

This clone was detected only a few times. V and J are TRBV27 and TRBJ1-1, with 8 bases aligning to TRBD1. The J segment lost 5 bases and the V segment lost 5 bases, leaving 7 bases of the junction unmatched. The CDR3 consists of 14 residues. Per the germline V gene, CDR1 is MNHEY and CDR2 is SMNVEV (reference sequence). The chain's CDR3 is CASSDSGGLTEAFF. As DNA, the CDR3 is TGTGCCAGCAGTGATTCAGGGGGCTTAACTGAAGCTTTCTTT.